Shown below are 27 T cell receptor beta chains from a single sample sequenced in a study of blood T cells in healthy people across ages. PCR was performed a second time for 7 to 11 cycles using a sample-barcoded 5' primer and a J-beta primer mix. One entry per CDR3 protein, called by TCRdb with MiXCR from the 5' RACE reads. The data contain 780,000 or so distinct CDR3 sequences, 50% to 65% of them seen just once; the ten biggest clones take up about 38%. The sequencing input was blood. The receptors come from an older man in good health.

This clonotype was picked up a small number of times. This rearrangement joins TRBV29-1 to TRBJ1-2; TRBD1 agrees at 9 bases. CDR1 SQVTM and CDR2 ANQGSEA come from the germline V gene. J was trimmed by 4 bases and V by 3 bases; bases with no gene match: 3. The CDR3 is made up of 13 amino acids. CDR3 sequence reads: CSVERDRVYGYTF. The CDR3 DNA follows: TGCAGCGTTGAGAGGGACAGGGTCTATGGCTACACCTTC.

The genes are TRBV12-3 or TRBV12-4 and TRBJ2-5; D is ambiguous. The CDR3 runs 11 residues. Trimming removed 7 bases from V and 11 bases from J, with 14 bases in between. CDR3 bases: TGTGCCAGCACCCTTACAGCTATACAGTACTTC. This codes for CASTLTAIQYF.

This clonotype was counted once. The chain is built from TRBV18 and TRBJ1-4; 9 bases line up with TRBD1. The germline CDR1 and CDR2 sequences are KGHSH and LQKENI. The J segment lost 8 bases and the V segment lost 6 bases, leaving 10 bases of the junction unmatched. The CDR3 sequence is 15 residues long. The CDR3 DNA is TGTGCCAGCTCGGGCACCGGGACAGGGCCCGAAAAACTGTTTTTT. Translated: CASSGTGTGPEKLFF.

About this clonotype itself: One end of the junction does not line up with germline, which may come from a read error. The chain combines TRBV20-1 with TRBJ2-7; D not certain. Germline V gene sequence: CDR1 DFQATT, CDR2 SNEGSKA (reference sequence). CDR3 length: 15 residues. DNA of the CDR3: TGCAGTGCTCGAGATTCGGGCGGAGCTTCCTACGAGCAGTACTTC. Translation: CSARDSGGASYEQYF.

The gene calls are TRBV20-1 and TRBJ2-7, with 12 bases aligning to TRBD2. Per the germline V gene, CDR1 is DFQATT and CDR2 is SNEGSKA (reference sequence). The J segment lost 4 bases and the V segment lost 6 bases, leaving 4 bases of the junction unmatched. This CDR3 is 13 amino acids long. CDR3 coding DNA: TGCAGTGCGCCTGGACTAGCGGGGTACGAGCAGTACTTC. It is translated as CSAPGLAGYEQYF.

This sequence joins TRBV3-1 and TRBJ1-2, with D maybe TRBD1 (5 bases). V was pared by 4 bases and J by 10 bases, with 13 bases between. This CDR3 has 12 residues. CDR1 is LGHDT and CDR2 is YNNKEL in the germline V gene (reference sequence). DNA for the CDR3: TGTGCCAGCAGCCGGGGGTCGGGGGACTACACCTTC. Its translation: CASSRGSGDYTF.

This clonotype has a handful of counts. The J gene is TRBJ2-4, the V gene TRBV29-1; D gene unclear. The last part of the DNA fits TRBJ2-7 better; the J call may be wrong. The CDR3 is 12 amino acids. Germline lookup yields CDR1 SQVTM and CDR2 ANQGSEA. The CDR3, as DNA: TGCAGCGTTGTACAAGTTTCCCACGAGCAGTACTTC. It encodes CSVVQVSHEQYF.

This clonotype was counted only a few times. As DNA, the CDR3 is TGCGCCAGCAGCTTGGTTAGAACGGACTATGGCTACACCTTC. It specifies CASSLVRTDYGYTF. The V gene is TRBV5-1, the J gene TRBJ1-2; D not certain. The CDR3 runs 14 residues. The V and J ends lost 0 bases and 3 bases respectively, with 9 bases between them. Germline CDR1 SGHRS, CDR2 YFSETQ.

This chain uses TRBV12-3 or TRBV12-4 with TRBJ2-6; no definite D call. CDR3 length: 13 residues. V lost 11 bases to trimming and J lost 0 bases, with 8 bases between them. CDR3 protein: CAGTVSGANVLTF. The CDR3 DNA follows: TGTGCCGGAACAGTCTCTGGGGCCAACGTCCTGACTTTC.

This clonotype was observed once. V is TRBV29-1 and J is TRBJ2-1; D ambiguous. Germline CDR1 reads SQVTM; CDR2 reads ANQGSEA. This CDR3 is 12 amino acids long. With 5 bases removed from V and 0 bases from J, the gap between germline ends came to 5 bases. CDR3 sequence: CSVSASYNEQFF. The CDR3 DNA follows: TGCAGCGTTTCTGCCTCCTACAATGAGCAGTTCTTC.

The V and J genes are TRBV12-5 and TRBJ2-2; D unclear. The V end was cut by 2 bases, the J end by 1 base, with 5 bases between. Germline loops: CDR1 LGHNT, CDR2 FRNRAP. This CDR3 region has 14 residues. This CDR3 reads CASGLSGNTGELFF. In DNA, the CDR3 is TGTGCTAGTGGTTTGTCGGGGAACACCGGGGAGCTGTTTTTT.

V is TRBV2 and J is TRBJ2-7; D is ambiguous. The CDR3 loop spans 13 amino acids. V dropped 0 bases and J dropped 5 bases, with 8 bases sitting between them. CDR1 is SNHLY, CDR2 FYNNEI, per germline. The CDR3 is CASSEAENHEQYF. The CDR3 DNA reads TGTGCCAGCAGTGAAGCGGAAAACCACGAGCAGTACTTC.

This CDR3 is CASSPSGGLGSPLHF. The CDR3 bases are TGTGCCAGCAGCCCCTCGGGGGGCCTGGGATCACCCCTCCACTTT. This chain connects TRBV3-1 to TRBJ1-6; possible D gene TRBD1, 6 bases. The CDR3 has 15 amino acids. Trimming cost V 4 bases and J 10 bases, with 17 bases left between them. Looked up from germline, CDR1 is LGHDT and CDR2 is YNNKEL (reference sequence).

The rearrangement links TRBV28 to TRBJ2-1; D perhaps matches TRBD2 (5 bases). CDR3 length: 13 residues. Germline V gene sequence: CDR1 MDHEN, CDR2 SYDVKM. The V end was cut by 3 bases, the J end by 8 bases, with 11 bases between. CDR3: CASSFRGFHEQFF. As DNA, the CDR3 is TGTGCCAGCAGTTTTCGGGGTTTCCATGAGCAGTTCTTC.

The rearrangement links TRBV6-1 to TRBJ1-2, with D unresolved. V was shortened by 6 bases and J by 8 bases, with 13 bases between the two germline ends. This CDR3 is 12 amino acids long. Germline V gives CDR1 MNHNS, CDR2 SASEGT. CDR3 bases: TGTGCCAGCAGAGACGGTTCTGGGGGCTACACCTTC. Residues: CASRDGSGGYTF.

The chain uses TRBV29-1 and TRBJ2-3; D call uncertain. V lost 7 bases to trimming and J lost 5 bases, with 16 bases between them. The CDR3 sequence is 13 residues long. CDR1 is SQVTM, CDR2 ANQGSEA, per germline. CDR3 sequence: CSGTGLTVDTQYF. The CDR3 region has the DNA TGCAGCGGCACGGGTCTCACGGTAGATACGCAGTATTTT.

This clonotype came up once. The gene calls are TRBV20-1 and TRBJ2-7; maybe TRBD1 (7 bases). CDR3 length: 15 amino acids. Germline CDR1 DFQATT, CDR2 SNEGSKA (reference sequence). The germline V and J ends were trimmed by 3 bases and 0 bases, with 15 bases remaining between them. In DNA form, the CDR3 reads TGCAGTGCTAGTCCCGGAGGGACAGTCTCCTACGAGCAGTACTTC. Translated: CSASPGGTVSYEQYF.

The DNA for the CDR3 is TGCGCCAGCAGCTTGGATGGCGCCCCTAGCTCGGAGACCCAGTACTTC. Translating gives CASSLDGAPSSETQYF. The chain joins TRBV5-1 to TRBJ2-5, with D maybe TRBD2 (5 bases). The germline V gene encodes CDR1 SGHRS and CDR2 YFSETQ. The V and J ends lost 0 bases and 5 bases respectively, with 17 bases between them. This CDR3 is 16 amino acids long. Full variable domain (remainder filled in from reference TRBV5-1 and TRBJ2-5): KAGVTQTPRYLIKTRGQQVTLSCSPISGHRSVSWYQQTPGQGLQFLFEYFSETQRNKGNFPGRFSGRQFSNSRSEMNVSTLELGDSALYLCASSLDGAPSSETQYFGPGTRLLVL.

The CDR3 bases are TGTGCCAGCTCACCACGGGGCGGAGGGAGCTCCTACAATGAGCAGTTCTTC. This translates into CASSPRGGGSSYNEQFF. The gene calls are TRBV18 and TRBJ2-1, with D possibly TRBD2 on 6 matching bases. Deletions cut 1 base from V and 0 bases from J, with 13 bases between. This CDR3 spans 17 amino acids. Germline CDR1 KGHSH, CDR2 LQKENI.

The chain employs TRBV7-2 and TRBJ1-5, with TRBD1 matching over 10 bases. The CDR3 loop spans 15 amino acids. The germline gives CDR1 SGHTA, CDR2 FQGNSA. V shed 2 bases and J 5 bases; nucleotides not matched to a gene: 3. CDR3 bases: TGTGCCAGCAGCTTAAGCGGGACAGGGGATCAGCCCCAGCATTTT. Protein sequence: CASSLSGTGDQPQHF.

The gene calls are TRBV20-1 and TRBJ1-2; D call uncertain. The CDR3 has 12 amino acids. Germline lookup yields CDR1 DFQATT and CDR2 SNEGSKA (reference sequence). V shed 3 bases and J shed 4 bases, with 9 bases lying between them. In DNA form, the CDR3 reads TGCAGTGCTAGCTTAGATCTCTATGGCTACACCTTC. This translates into CSASLDLYGYTF.

The rearrangement joins TRBV3-1 to TRBJ1-5, with D possibly TRBD1 on 6 matching bases. The length of the CDR3 is 12 residues. V was cut by 3 bases and J by 10 bases, with 10 bases left in between. Germline CDR1 and CDR2: LGHDT and YNNKEL (reference sequence). CDR3 residues: CASSQGTSPQHF. CDR3 nucleotides: TGTGCCAGCAGCCAGGGGACATCCCCCCAGCATTTT.

The chain employs TRBV3-1 and TRBJ2-1; D is uncertain. This CDR3 has 15 residues. Deletions cut 7 bases from V and 2 bases from J, with 15 bases between. Germline lookup yields CDR1 LGHDT and CDR2 YNNKEL (reference sequence). The chain's CDR3 is CASISNGAAYNEQFF. CDR3 bases: TGTGCCAGCATATCAAACGGCGCTGCCTACAATGAGCAGTTCTTC.

The chain links TRBV7-2 to TRBJ2-1, with TRBD2 matching 11 bases. The CDR3 loop spans 15 amino acids. The germline V gene encodes CDR1 SGHTA and CDR2 FQGNSA. V lost 5 bases, J lost 7 bases, and 7 bases stayed unmatched. The chain's CDR3 is CASSGSGLAANEQFF. The CDR3 DNA is TGTGCCAGCAGCGGCTCGGGACTAGCGGCGAATGAGCAGTTCTTC.

The V and J genes are TRBV12-3 or TRBV12-4 and TRBJ1-2; D is undetermined. Trimming stripped 5 bases from V and 4 bases from J, with 14 bases between. CDR3 length equals 14 residues. The DNA for the CDR3 is TGTGCCAGCAGTCGCTTCTTGGGAGTCTATGGCTACACCTTC. It specifies CASSRFLGVYGYTF.

The rearrangement links TRBV27 to TRBJ2-4, with D perhaps matching TRBD2 (6 bases). The J call is doubtful: the DNA matches TRBJ2-7 better. Per the germline V gene, CDR1 is MNHEY and CDR2 is SMNVEV (reference sequence). This CDR3 is built from 13 residues. Written as DNA, the CDR3 is TGTGCCAGCAGCCGGGAGCGGGCCTACGAGCAGTACTTC. This gives the protein CASSRERAYEQYF.

J is TRBJ1-2 and V is TRBV7-2, with a weak D call TRBD1 (5 bases). This CDR3 is 13 amino acids long. The germline V and J ends were trimmed by 3 bases and 4 bases, with 9 bases remaining between them. Germline loops: CDR1 SGHTA, CDR2 FQGNSA. The CDR3 protein is CASSLQGIYGYTF. The CDR3 bases are TGTGCCAGCAGCTTGCAGGGTATCTATGGCTACACCTTC.